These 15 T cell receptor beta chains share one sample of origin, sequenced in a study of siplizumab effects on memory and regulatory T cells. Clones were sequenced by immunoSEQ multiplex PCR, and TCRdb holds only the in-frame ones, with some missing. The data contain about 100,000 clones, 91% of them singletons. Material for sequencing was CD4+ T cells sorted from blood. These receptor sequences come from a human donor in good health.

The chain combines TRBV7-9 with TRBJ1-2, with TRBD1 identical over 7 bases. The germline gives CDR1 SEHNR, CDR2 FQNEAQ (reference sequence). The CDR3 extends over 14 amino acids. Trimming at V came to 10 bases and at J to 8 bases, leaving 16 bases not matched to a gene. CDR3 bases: TGTGCCACGGTCGCGCAGGGGGTATGGGAGGGCTACACCTTC. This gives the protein CATVAQGVWEGYTF.

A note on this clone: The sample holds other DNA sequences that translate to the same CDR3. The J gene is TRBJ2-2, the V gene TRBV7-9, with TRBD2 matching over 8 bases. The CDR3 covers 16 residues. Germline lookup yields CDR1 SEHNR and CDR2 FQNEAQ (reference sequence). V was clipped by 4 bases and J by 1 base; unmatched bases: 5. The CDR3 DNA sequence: TGTGCCAGCAGCTGGGCGAGCGGGGGGAACACCGGGGAGCTGTTTTTT. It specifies CASSWASGGNTGELFF.

CDR3 nucleotides: TGTGCCAGCAGCACCGGGACACTCTATAATTCACCCCTCCACTTT. Protein sequence: CASSTGTLYNSPLHF. The chain carries TRBV28 and TRBJ1-6, with D possibly matching TRBD1 (6 bases). The V end lost 6 bases, the J end lost 3 bases, and 12 bases lay between the germline ends. Germline CDR1 is MDHEN and CDR2 is SYDVKM. This CDR3 is built from 15 residues.

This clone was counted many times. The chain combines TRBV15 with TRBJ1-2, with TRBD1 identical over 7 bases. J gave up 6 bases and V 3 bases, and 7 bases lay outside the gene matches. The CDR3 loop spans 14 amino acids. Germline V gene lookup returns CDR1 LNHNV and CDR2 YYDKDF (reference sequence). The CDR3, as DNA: TGTGCCACCAGCAGGGGACAGTTAGAGAATGGCTACACCTTC. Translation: CATSRGQLENGYTF.

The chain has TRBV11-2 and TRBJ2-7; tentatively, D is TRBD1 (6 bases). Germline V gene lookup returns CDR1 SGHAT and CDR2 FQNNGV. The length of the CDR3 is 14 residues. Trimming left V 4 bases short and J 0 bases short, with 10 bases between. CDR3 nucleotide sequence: TGTGCCAGCAGCTACGGGACACGCTCCTACGAGCAGTACTTC. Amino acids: CASSYGTRSYEQYF.

The CDR3, as DNA: TGTGCCATCAGTGCGGTGGCCAACACCGGGGAGCTGTTTTTT. Its translation: CAISAVANTGELFF. The chain uses TRBV10-3 and TRBJ2-2; D is unclear. V lost 4 bases to trimming and J lost 2 bases, with 8 bases between them. The CDR3 spans 14 residues. The V gene's germline CDR1 is ENHRY and CDR2 SYGVKD.

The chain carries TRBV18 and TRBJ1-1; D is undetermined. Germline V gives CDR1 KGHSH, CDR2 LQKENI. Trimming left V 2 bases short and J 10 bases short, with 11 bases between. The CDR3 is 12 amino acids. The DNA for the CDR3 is TGTGCCAGCTCACCAAAAGAAGGGAGAGCTTTCTTT. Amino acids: CASSPKEGRAFF.

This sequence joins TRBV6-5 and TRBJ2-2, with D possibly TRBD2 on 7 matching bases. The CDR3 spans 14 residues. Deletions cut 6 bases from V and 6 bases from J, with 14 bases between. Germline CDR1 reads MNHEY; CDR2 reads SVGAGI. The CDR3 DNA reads TGTGCCAGCAGCTCGGGGGGCGAGGCCGGGGAGCTGTTTTTT. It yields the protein CASSSGGEAGELFF.

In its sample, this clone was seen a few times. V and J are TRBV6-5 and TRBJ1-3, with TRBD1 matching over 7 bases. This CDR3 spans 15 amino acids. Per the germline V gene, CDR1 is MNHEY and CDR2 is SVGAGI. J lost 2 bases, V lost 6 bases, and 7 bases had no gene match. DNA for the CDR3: TGTGCCAGCAGCCCAAAGACAGGGCCTGGAAACACCATATATTTT. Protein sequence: CASSPKTGPGNTIYF.

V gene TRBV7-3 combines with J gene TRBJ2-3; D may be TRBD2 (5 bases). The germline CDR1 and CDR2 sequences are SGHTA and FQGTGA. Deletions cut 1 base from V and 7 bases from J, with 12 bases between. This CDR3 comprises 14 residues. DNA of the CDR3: TGTGCCAGCAGCTTAAGCGGGCCGGGGAATACGCAGTATTTT. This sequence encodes CASSLSGPGNTQYF.

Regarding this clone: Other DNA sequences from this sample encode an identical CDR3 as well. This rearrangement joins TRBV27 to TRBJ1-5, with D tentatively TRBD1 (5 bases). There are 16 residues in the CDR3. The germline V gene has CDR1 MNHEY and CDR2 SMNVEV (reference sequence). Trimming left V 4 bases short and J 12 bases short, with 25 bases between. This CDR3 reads CASSSSLTGTGTGQHF. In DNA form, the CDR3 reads TGTGCCAGCAGTTCCTCATTGACCGGGACGGGGACCGGCCAGCATTTT.

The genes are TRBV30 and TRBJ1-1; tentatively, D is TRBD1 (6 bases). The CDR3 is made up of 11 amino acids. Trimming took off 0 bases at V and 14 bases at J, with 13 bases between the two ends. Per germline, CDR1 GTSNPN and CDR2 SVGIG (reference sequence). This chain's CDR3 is CAWSVTGQIFF. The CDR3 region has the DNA TGTGCCTGGAGTGTTACCGGACAGATCTTCTTT. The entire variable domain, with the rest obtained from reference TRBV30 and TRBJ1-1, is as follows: SQTIHQWPATLVQPVGSPLSLECTVEGTSNPNLYWYRQAAGRGLQLLFYSVGIGQISSEVPQNLSASRPQDRQFILSSKKLLLSDSGFYLCAWSVTGQIFFGQGTRLTVV.

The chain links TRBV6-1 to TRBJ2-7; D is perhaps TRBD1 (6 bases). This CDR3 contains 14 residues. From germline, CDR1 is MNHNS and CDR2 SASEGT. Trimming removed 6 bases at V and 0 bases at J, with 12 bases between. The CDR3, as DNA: TGTGCCAGCAGCCGGGACATCTACTCCTACGAGCAGTACTTC. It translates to CASSRDIYSYEQYF.

The CDR3 DNA follows: TGTGCTAGTGGTTTGAGGGGAGTTGAAGAGACCCAGTACTTC. Translating gives CASGLRGVEETQYF. The chain carries TRBV12-5 and TRBJ2-5, with D possibly being TRBD1 or TRBD2 (5 bases each). Germline V gives CDR1 LGHNT, CDR2 FRNRAP. V gave up 2 bases and J gave up 3 bases, with 10 bases separating them. The CDR3 totals 14 residues.

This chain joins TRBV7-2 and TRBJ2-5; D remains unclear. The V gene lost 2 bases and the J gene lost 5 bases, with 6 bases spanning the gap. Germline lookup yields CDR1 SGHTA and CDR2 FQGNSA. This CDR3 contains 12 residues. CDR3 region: CASSLLGETQYF. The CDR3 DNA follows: TGTGCCAGCAGCTTATTAGGCGAGACCCAGTACTTC.